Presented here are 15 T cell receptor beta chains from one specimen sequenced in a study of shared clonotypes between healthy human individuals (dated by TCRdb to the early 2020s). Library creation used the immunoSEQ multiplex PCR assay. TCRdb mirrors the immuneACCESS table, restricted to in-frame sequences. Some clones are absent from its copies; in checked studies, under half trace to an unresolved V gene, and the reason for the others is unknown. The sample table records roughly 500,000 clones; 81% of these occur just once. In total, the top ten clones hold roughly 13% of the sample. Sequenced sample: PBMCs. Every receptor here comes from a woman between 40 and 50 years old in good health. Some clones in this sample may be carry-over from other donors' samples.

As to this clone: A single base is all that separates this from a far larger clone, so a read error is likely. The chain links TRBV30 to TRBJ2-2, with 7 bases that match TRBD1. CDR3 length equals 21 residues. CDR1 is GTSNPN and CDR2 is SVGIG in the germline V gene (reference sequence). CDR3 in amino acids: CAWSVFPGQLITEANAGELFF. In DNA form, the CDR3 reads TGTGCCTGGAGTGTATTTCCGGGACAGCTGATAACGGAAGCGAACGCCGGGGAGCTGTTTTTT.

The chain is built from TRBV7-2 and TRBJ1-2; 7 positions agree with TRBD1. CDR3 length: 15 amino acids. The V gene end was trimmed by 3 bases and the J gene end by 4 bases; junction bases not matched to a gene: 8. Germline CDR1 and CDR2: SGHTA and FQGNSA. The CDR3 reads CASSLGQLLSYGYTF. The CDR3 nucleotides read TGTGCCAGCAGCTTGGGACAGCTTCTTTCCTATGGCTACACCTTC.

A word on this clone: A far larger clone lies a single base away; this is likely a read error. CDR3 bases: TGTGCCTTGAGTGAGATAGCGGAGACTGAAGCTTTCTTT. It is translated as CALSEIAETEAFF. The chain couples TRBV30 to TRBJ1-1; D unresolved. The CDR3 contains 13 residues. Germline V gene lookup returns CDR1 GTSNPN and CDR2 SVGIG (reference sequence).

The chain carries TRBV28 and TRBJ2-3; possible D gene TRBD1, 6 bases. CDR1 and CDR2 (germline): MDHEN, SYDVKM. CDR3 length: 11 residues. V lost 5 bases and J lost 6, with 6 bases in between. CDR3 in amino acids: CASSRGDTQYF. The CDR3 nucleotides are TGTGCCAGCAGTAGGGGGGATACGCAGTATTTT.

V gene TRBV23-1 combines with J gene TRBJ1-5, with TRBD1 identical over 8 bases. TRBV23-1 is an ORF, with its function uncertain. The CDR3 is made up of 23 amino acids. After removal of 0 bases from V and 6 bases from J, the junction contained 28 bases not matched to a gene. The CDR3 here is CASSQSIRPHRPSQGGDSQPQHF. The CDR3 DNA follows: TGCGCCAGCAGTCAATCTATCCGTCCCCACCGTCCTTCACAGGGGGGGGATAGTCAGCCCCAGCATTTT.

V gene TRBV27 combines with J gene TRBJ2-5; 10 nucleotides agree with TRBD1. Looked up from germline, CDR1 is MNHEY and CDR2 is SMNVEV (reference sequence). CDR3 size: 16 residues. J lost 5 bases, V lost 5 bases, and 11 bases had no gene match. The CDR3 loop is CASSPTGTGDVETQYF. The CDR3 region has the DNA TGTGCCAGCAGTCCTACCGGGACAGGGGACGTTGAGACCCAGTACTTC.

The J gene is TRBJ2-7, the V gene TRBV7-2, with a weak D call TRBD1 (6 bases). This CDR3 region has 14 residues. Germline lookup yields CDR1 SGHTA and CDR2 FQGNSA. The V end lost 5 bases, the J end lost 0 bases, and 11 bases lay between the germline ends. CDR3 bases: TGTGCCAGCAGCCCAGGGGCTTTCTCCTACGAGCAGTACTTC. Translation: CASSPGAFSYEQYF.

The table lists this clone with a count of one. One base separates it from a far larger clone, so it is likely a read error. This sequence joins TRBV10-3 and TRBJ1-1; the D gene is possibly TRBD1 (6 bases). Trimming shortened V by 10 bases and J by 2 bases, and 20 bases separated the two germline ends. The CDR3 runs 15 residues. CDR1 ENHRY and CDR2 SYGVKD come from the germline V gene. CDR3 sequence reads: CASIQGRGCNTEAFF. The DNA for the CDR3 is TGTGCCAGTATACAGGGTCGAGGATGTAACACTGAAGCTTTCTTT.

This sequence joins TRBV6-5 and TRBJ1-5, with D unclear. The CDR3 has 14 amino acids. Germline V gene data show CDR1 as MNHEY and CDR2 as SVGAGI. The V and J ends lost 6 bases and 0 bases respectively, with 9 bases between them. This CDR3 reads CASRTRDSNQPQHF. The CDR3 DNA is TGTGCCAGCAGAACCAGAGATAGCAATCAGCCCCAGCATTTT.

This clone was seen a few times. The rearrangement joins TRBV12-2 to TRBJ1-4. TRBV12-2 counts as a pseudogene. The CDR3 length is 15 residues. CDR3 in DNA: TGTGCAAGTCGCTTAGCGAGGTCAGAATTTGAAAAACTGTTTTTT. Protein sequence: CASRLARSEFEKLFF.

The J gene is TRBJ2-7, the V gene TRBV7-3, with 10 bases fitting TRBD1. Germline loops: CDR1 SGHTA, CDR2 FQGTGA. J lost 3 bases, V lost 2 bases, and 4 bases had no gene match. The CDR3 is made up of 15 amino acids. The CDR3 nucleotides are TGTGCCAGCAGCTTATCCGGGACAGGGGTCTACGAGCAGTACTTC. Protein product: CASSLSGTGVYEQYF.

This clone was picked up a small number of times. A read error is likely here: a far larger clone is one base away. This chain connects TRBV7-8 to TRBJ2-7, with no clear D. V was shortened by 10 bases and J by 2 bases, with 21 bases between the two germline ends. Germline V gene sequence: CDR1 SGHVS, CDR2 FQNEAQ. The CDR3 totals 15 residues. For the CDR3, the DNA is TGTGCCATCAGTTTCCTCCGCTACTCACCCTACGAGCAGTACTTC. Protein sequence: CAISFLRYSPYEQYF.

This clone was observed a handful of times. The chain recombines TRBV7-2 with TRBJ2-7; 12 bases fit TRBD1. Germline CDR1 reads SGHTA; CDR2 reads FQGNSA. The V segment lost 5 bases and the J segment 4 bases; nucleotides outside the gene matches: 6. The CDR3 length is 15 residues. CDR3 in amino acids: CASSQGTGGYYEQYF. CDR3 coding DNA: TGTGCCAGCAGCCAAGGGACAGGGGGCTATTACGAGCAGTACTTC.

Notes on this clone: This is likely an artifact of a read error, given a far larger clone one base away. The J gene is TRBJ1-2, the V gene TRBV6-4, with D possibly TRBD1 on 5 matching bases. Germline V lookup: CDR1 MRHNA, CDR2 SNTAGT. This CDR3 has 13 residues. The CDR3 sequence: CASSDSRGMGRIF. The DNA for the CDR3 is TGTGCCAGCAGTGACTCCCGGGGCATGGGGCGCATCTTC.

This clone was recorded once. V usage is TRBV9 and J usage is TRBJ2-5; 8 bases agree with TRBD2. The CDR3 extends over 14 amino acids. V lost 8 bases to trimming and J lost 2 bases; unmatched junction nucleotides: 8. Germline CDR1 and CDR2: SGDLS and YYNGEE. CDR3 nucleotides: TGTGCCAGAAAAACCGGGGGGGAGCAAGAGACCCAGTACTTC. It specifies CARKTGGEQETQYF.